Reported below is one T cell receptor beta chain. Residents of 24 US areas, aged roughly 18 to 89 years, made up the participants. The record originates from a study of blood T cell repertoires in COVID-19. Across the whole study: Sites in the United States, Italy and Spain provided acute and convalescent COVID-19 samples. T cells, B-cell-depleted T cells, or PBMCs supplied cDNA or gDNA.

In the original workflow: By means of reference gene primer amplification, nucleated cell counts were estimated. Method: immunoSEQ multiplex PCR; TCRdb's copy keeps in-frame clones and lacks some. The DNA was the basis for D and trimming; V, J and clone size are from that table. The sample consists of roughly 250,000 clones, roughly 88% of them appearing once. This CDR3 spans 13 amino acids. With 5 bases removed from V and 6 bases from J, the gap between germline ends came to 12 bases. The sequenced material came from PBMCs or T cells enriched from blood (not recorded which). This TCR was recovered from a woman in her 30s who had recovered from COVID-19. This sequence joins TRBV12-3 or TRBV12-4 and TRBJ2-3; D not certain. CDR3 DNA: TGTGCCAGCAGTCCCGACTCTGGGGATACGCAGTATTTT. Encoded protein: CASSPDSGDTQYF.